These 20 T cell receptor beta chains originate from one sample sequenced in a study of shared clonotypes between healthy human individuals. Clones were read by immunoSEQ multiplex PCR, and TCRdb kept only the in-frame ones, dropping some. The sample contains around 600,000 clones, around 95% of which appear only once. Naive CD8 isolation took CD45RO-negative cells positively selected for CCR7 and excluded terminally differentiated effector memory CD45RA+ cells. Sequenced sample: naive CD8+ T cells sorted from blood. The receptors were gathered from a woman aged 30 to 39 in good health.

The chain joins TRBV5-1 to TRBJ2-7, with 12 nucleotides matching TRBD2. V was pared by 4 bases and J by 5 bases, with 10 bases of the junction left unmatched. The CDR3 covers 16 residues. Germline CDR1 SGHRS, CDR2 YFSETQ. CDR3 in amino acids: CASSGLAGGPQNEQYF. The CDR3 nucleotides read TGCGCCAGCAGCGGCCTAGCGGGAGGGCCTCAAAACGAGCAGTACTTC.

V is TRBV19 and J is TRBJ1-3; the D is unclear. The germline V gene encodes CDR1 LNHDA and CDR2 SQIVND (reference sequence). Trimming cost V 5 bases and J 0 bases, with 8 bases left between them. This CDR3 region has 14 residues. The CDR3 reads CASSSGVSGNTIYF. The CDR3, as DNA: TGTGCCAGTAGTTCCGGGGTCTCTGGAAACACCATATATTTT.

The chain links TRBV9 to TRBJ2-1; the D gene is possibly TRBD1 (6 bases). V was shortened by 5 bases and J by 7 bases, with 16 bases between the two germline ends. The CDR3 has 14 residues. Germline V CDR1 and CDR2: SGDLS, YYNGEE. This chain's CDR3 is CASSDTGLVNEQFF. The DNA for the CDR3 is TGTGCCAGCAGTGATACAGGGTTAGTGAATGAGCAGTTCTTC.

As regards this clone: A much more abundant neighbour one base away suggests this may be a read error. At the DNA level, this CDR3 is encoded by other sequences in the same sample as well. The V gene is TRBV27, the J gene TRBJ2-7; D is unresolved. CDR3 length: 11 amino acids. CDR1 is MNHEY, CDR2 SMNVEV, per germline (reference sequence). The V and J ends lost 4 bases and 1 base respectively, with 2 bases between them. CDR3 sequence: CASSSSYEQYF. The DNA of the CDR3 is TGTGCCAGCAGTTCTTCCTACGAGCAGTACTTC.

The chain carries TRBV11-2 and TRBJ2-7; 9 bases are shared with TRBD2. Per the germline V gene, CDR1 is SGHAT and CDR2 is FQNNGV. The CDR3 length is 16 residues. The J segment lost 4 bases and the V segment lost 4 bases, leaving 11 bases of the junction unmatched. The CDR3: CASSSRGSGSGYEQYF. The DNA for the CDR3 is TGTGCCAGCAGCTCCAGGGGTAGCGGGAGTGGATACGAGCAGTACTTC.

Remarks on this clone: This sample also contains other DNA sequences that code for the same CDR3. The chain's CDR3 is CASSPGHGYEQYF. DNA of the CDR3: TGTGCCAGCAGTCCTGGACACGGCTACGAGCAGTACTTC. The chain employs TRBV27 and TRBJ2-7; D is possibly TRBD1 (5 bases). CDR3 size: 13 residues. CDR1 is MNHEY, CDR2 SMNVEV, per germline (reference sequence). The V gene lost 5 bases and the J gene lost 3 bases, with 11 bases spanning the gap.

The chain combines TRBV5-8 with TRBJ1-1; 7 bases map to TRBD1. V was clipped by 1 base and J by 6 bases; unmatched bases: 3. This CDR3 has 13 residues. The germline gives CDR1 SGHTS, CDR2 YDEGEE. The chain's CDR3 is CASSLYRGSEAFF. The CDR3 DNA reads as TGTGCCAGCAGCTTGTACAGGGGCTCTGAAGCTTTCTTT.

J is TRBJ2-2 and V is TRBV15; unclear D gene. The CDR3 is 11 amino acids. The germline CDR1 and CDR2 sequences are LNHNV and YYDKDF (reference sequence). The ends were cut back, 5 bases at V and 5 bases at J, with 3 bases in the middle. The CDR3 spells CATSRTGELFF. The CDR3 DNA is TGTGCCACCAGCCGGACCGGGGAGCTGTTTTTT. The full variable domain, with the rest looked up from reference TRBV15 and TRBJ2-2, is DAMVIQNPRYQVTQFGKPVTLSCSQTLNHNVMYWYQQKSSQAPKLLFHYYDKDFNNEADTPDNFQSRRPNTSFCFLDIRSPGLGDTAMYLCATSRTGELFFGEGSRLTVL.

The V call is TRBV5-1, the J call TRBJ1-2; tentative D call: TRBD1 (6 bases). There are 15 residues in the CDR3. Germline loops: CDR1 SGHRS, CDR2 YFSETQ. V gave up 5 bases and J gave up 5 bases, with 19 bases separating them. Written as DNA, the CDR3 is TGCGCCAGCAGGGAAGGAGTCGGGGGCGTTTATGGCTACACCTTC. Its translation: CASREGVGGVYGYTF. The entire variable domain, with the rest obtained from reference TRBV5-1 and TRBJ1-2, is as follows: KAGVTQTPRYLIKTRGQQVTLSCSPISGHRSVSWYQQTPGQGLQFLFEYFSETQRNKGNFPGRFSGRQFSNSRSEMNVSTLELGDSALYLCASREGVGGVYGYTFGSGTRLTVV.

V and J are TRBV6-1 and TRBJ1-5; D is unclear. Germline loops: CDR1 MNHNS, CDR2 SASEGT. The CDR3 totals 13 residues. V was cut by 6 bases and J by 4 bases, with 10 bases left in between. The CDR3: CASRILGNQPQHF. In nucleotides, the CDR3 is TGTGCCAGCAGGATACTCGGGAATCAGCCCCAGCATTTT.

This clone was seen a handful of times. The chain has TRBV13 and TRBJ1-5, with D perhaps matching TRBD1 (6 bases). Germline V gene data show CDR1 as PRHDT and CDR2 as FYEKMQ (reference sequence). This CDR3 contains 12 residues. V shed 2 bases and J shed 10 bases, with 9 bases lying between them. CDR3 nucleotides: TGTGCCAGCAGCTTATGGGGGGGCCCCCAGCATTTT. It translates to CASSLWGGPQHF.

The chain carries TRBV15 and TRBJ2-3, with TRBD2 as a possible D gene (5 bases). In germline, CDR1 is LNHNV, CDR2 YYDKDF (reference sequence). The V and J ends lost 4 bases and 3 bases respectively, with 20 bases between them. The CDR3 consists of 17 residues. CDR3 bases: TGTGCCACCAGCACTAATTCCGGACGGGAATCAACAGATACGCAGTATTTT. Its translation: CATSTNSGRESTDTQYF.

The chain links TRBV15 to TRBJ2-7; TRBD2 agrees at 9 bases. This CDR3 is built from 16 residues. Germline CDR1 reads LNHNV; CDR2 reads YYDKDF (reference sequence). The V and J ends lost 5 bases and 2 bases, in that order; junction bases with no gene match: 10. The CDR3 DNA sequence: TGTGCCACCAGCGGAACGACTAGCGGATATCCCTACGAGCAGTACTTC. Its translation: CATSGTTSGYPYEQYF.

The chain is built from TRBV9 and TRBJ2-5; 11 positions agree with TRBD1. Germline V CDR1 and CDR2: SGDLS, YYNGEE. This CDR3 region has 15 residues. V was clipped by 4 bases and J by 11 bases; unmatched bases: 13. The CDR3 here is CASSSHGQGAQEQYF. The DNA of the CDR3 is TGTGCCAGCAGCTCACATGGACAGGGGGCGCAAGAGCAGTACTTC.

J is TRBJ1-2 and V is TRBV19; unclear D gene. CDR3 length: 15 amino acids. Trimming left V 4 bases short and J 8 bases short, with 20 bases between. Germline CDR1 reads LNHDA; CDR2 reads SQIVND (reference sequence). The CDR3 nucleotides are TGTGCCAGTAGTACTAATCCTTATGGCGCAGTCGGCTACACCTTC. Protein sequence: CASSTNPYGAVGYTF.

Points on this clone: The same CDR3 can be traced to other DNA sequences in this sample. The chain joins TRBV27 to TRBJ2-7; a weak D match, TRBD1 (5 bases). CDR3 size: 13 residues. Germline values: CDR1 MNHEY, CDR2 SMNVEV (reference sequence). V was shortened by 3 bases and J by 2 bases, with 8 bases between the two germline ends. CDR3 DNA: TGTGCCAGCAGTTTCACAGGAACCTACGAGCAGTACTTC. Amino acids: CASSFTGTYEQYF.

The CDR3, as DNA: TGTGCCAGCAGTGTAACGGGGAGCACAGATACGCAGTATTTT. Translation: CASSVTGSTDTQYF. This chain connects TRBV28 to TRBJ2-3; a weak D match, TRBD2 (5 bases). Germline CDR1 reads MDHEN; CDR2 reads SYDVKM. V lost 5 bases, J lost 0 bases, and 9 bases lay in between. The CDR3 totals 14 residues.

The rearrangement joins TRBV25-1 to TRBJ2-5, with D uncertain. In germline, CDR1 is MGHDK, CDR2 SYGVNS. This CDR3 is 12 amino acids long. Trimming pared 5 bases from V and 2 bases from J, leaving 6 bases between. CDR3 protein: CASSRVQETQYF. CDR3 DNA sequence: TGTGCCAGCAGTCGAGTGCAAGAGACCCAGTACTTC.

The chain employs TRBV19 and TRBJ1-1; D is unresolved. CDR1 LNHDA and CDR2 SQIVND come from the germline V gene (reference sequence). The V and J ends lost 3 bases and 1 base respectively, with 6 bases between them. This CDR3 contains 13 residues. The CDR3 spells CASSIFQNTEAFF. In DNA, the CDR3 is TGTGCCAGTAGTATTTTCCAGAACACTGAAGCTTTCTTT.

The CDR3 DNA follows: TGTGCCAGCAGTGACCCGACATACGAGCAGTACTTC. It is translated as CASSDPTYEQYF. The chain uses TRBV25-1 and TRBJ2-7; D call uncertain. Germline loops: CDR1 MGHDK, CDR2 SYGVNS. V dropped 3 bases and J dropped 4 bases, with 7 bases sitting between them. The CDR3 is 12 amino acids.